This TCR beta chain originates from a study of molecular identifiers for immune sequencing clone quantification. MiXCR, applied by TCRdb to the PCR reads, yields one record per CDR3 protein. Seen here are 400,000 to 600,000 distinct CDR3 sequences, 20% to 25% observed once, and the top ten hold under 0.85%. Trimming took 6 bases from V and 3 from J; bases not matched to a gene: 10. The CDR3 extends over 15 amino acids. The germline V gene encodes CDR1 SGHNT and CDR2 YYREEE (reference sequence). Sequencing input: naive CD8+ T cells from blood, with Jurkat cell RNA spiked in. Subset reported: FACS-sorted CD8+CD4-CCR7+CD45RA+ naive T cells. The sequence came from a human donor in good health. Some libraries in this study had Jurkat cell RNA spiked in. V usage is TRBV5-4 and J usage is TRBJ2-7, with 9 bases aligning to TRBD1. CDR3 sequence reads: CASNQGGTGNYEQYF. DNA for the CDR3: TGTGCCAGCAACCAAGGGGGGACAGGGAACTACGAGCAGTACTTC.